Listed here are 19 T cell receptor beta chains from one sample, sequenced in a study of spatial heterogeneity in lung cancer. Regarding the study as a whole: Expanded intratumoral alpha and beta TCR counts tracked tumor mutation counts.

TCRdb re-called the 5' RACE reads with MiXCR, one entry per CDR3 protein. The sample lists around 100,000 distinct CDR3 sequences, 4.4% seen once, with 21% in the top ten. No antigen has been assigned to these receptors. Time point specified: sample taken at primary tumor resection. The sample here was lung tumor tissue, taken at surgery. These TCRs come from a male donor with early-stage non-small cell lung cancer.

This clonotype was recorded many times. The CDR3 DNA sequence: TGTGCCAGCAGTTACGGACTAGCGGTCTTGGATGAGCAGTTCTTC. Encoded protein: CASSYGLAVLDEQFF. The chain joins TRBV27 to TRBJ2-1; 10 bases are shared with TRBD2. V shed 4 bases and J 8 bases; nucleotides not matched to a gene: 8. The CDR3 is 15 residues long. Germline V CDR1 and CDR2: MNHEY, SMNVEV (reference sequence).

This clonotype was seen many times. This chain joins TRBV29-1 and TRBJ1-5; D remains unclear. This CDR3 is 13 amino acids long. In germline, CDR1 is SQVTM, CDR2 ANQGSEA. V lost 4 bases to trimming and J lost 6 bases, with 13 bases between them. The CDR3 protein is CSVAGGGVQPQHF. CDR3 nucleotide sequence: TGCAGCGTTGCCGGAGGAGGTGTTCAGCCCCAGCATTTT. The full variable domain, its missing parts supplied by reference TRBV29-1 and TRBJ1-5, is SAVISQKPSRDICQRGTSLTIQCQVDSQVTMMFWYRQQPGQSLTLIATANQGSEATYESGFVIDKFPISRPNLTFSTLTVSNMSPEDSSIYLCSVAGGGVQPQHFGDGTRLSIL.

The CDR3 sequence: CASSLTGGWYEQYF. The CDR3 bases are TGTGCCAGCAGTTTAACGGGAGGCTGGTACGAGCAGTACTTC. J is TRBJ2-7 and V is TRBV12-3 or TRBV12-4; the match to TRBD2 covers 7 bases. The CDR3 is made up of 14 amino acids. The V gene end was trimmed by 2 bases and the J gene end by 4 bases; junction bases not matched to a gene: 5.

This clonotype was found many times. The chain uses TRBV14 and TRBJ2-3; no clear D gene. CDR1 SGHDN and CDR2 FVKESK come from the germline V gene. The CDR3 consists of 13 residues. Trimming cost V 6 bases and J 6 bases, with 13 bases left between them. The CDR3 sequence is CASSPFFEDTQYF. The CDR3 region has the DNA TGTGCCAGCAGTCCGTTCTTTGAGGATACGCAGTATTTT.

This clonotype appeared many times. The CDR3 is CASSFNRDMETQYF. CDR3 DNA sequence: TGTGCCAGCAGTTTTAACCGGGACATGGAGACCCAGTACTTC. The V and J genes are TRBV6-6 and TRBJ2-5; possibly TRBD1 for D (6 bases). Germline-derived CDR1 and CDR2 are MNHNY and SVGAGI (reference sequence). V was cut by 4 bases and J by 5 bases, with 14 bases left in between. The CDR3 spans 14 residues.

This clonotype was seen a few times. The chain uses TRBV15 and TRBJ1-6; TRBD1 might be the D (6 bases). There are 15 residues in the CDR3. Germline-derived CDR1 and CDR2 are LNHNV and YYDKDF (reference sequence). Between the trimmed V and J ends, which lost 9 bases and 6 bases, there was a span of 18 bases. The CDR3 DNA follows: TGTGCCACGGACCCGGGACACGTCTCTAATTCACCCCTCCACTTT. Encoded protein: CATDPGHVSNSPLHF.

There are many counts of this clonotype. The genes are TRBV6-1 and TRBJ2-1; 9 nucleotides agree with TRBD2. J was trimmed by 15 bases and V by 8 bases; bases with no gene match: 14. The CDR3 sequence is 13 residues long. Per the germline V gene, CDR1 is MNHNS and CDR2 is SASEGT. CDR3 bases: TGTGCCAGCTCTACAAATAGCGGGAGTTGGGGGTTCTTC. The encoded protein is CASSTNSGSWGFF.

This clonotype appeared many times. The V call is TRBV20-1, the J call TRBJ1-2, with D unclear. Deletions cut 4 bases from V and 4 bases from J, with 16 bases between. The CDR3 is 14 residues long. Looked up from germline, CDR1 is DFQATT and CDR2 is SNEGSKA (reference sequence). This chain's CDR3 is CSAKNKGKIYGYTF. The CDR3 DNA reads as TGCAGTGCTAAGAATAAGGGAAAGATCTATGGCTACACCTTC.

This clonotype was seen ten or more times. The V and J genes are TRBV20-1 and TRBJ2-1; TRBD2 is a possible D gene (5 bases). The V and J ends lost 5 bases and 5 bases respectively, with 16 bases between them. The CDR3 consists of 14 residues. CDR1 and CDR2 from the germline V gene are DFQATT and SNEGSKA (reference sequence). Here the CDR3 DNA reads TGCAGTGCTCGCCCACCAGGAGGCCACAATGAGCAGTTCTTC. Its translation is CSARPPGGHNEQFF.

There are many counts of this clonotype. CDR3 sequence (DNA): TGCAGTGCTAGAGATTTCCCGCTTGGGAATTCACCCCTCCACTTT. Amino acid sequence: CSARDFPLGNSPLHF. The J gene is TRBJ1-6, the V gene TRBV20-1; D is ambiguous. V gave up 0 bases and J gave up 7 bases, with 13 bases separating them. The V gene's germline CDR1 is DFQATT and CDR2 SNEGSKA (reference sequence). This CDR3 contains 15 residues.

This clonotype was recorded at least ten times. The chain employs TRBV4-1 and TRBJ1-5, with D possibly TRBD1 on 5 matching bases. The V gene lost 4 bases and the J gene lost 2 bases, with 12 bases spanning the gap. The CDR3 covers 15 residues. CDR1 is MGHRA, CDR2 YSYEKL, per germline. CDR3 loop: CASSRVGGGNQPQHF. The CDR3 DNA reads TGCGCCAGCAGCCGAGTGGGGGGTGGCAATCAGCCCCAGCATTTT.

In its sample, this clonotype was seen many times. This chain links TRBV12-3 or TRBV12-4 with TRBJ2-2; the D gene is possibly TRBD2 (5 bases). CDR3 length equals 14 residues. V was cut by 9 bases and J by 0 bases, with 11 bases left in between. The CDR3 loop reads CASAEGTNTGELFF. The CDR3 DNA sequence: TGTGCCAGTGCCGAGGGAACGAACACCGGGGAGCTGTTTTTT.

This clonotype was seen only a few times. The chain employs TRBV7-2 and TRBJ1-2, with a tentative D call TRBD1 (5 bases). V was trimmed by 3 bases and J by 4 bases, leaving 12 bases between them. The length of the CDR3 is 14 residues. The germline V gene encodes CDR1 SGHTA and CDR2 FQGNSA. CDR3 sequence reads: CASSFNPGTYGYTF. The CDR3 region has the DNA TGTGCCAGCAGCTTTAACCCAGGGACCTATGGCTACACCTTC.

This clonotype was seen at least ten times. The CDR3 coding sequence is TGTGCCAGCAGCCAAGGACTAGCGCGGGAGACCCAGTACTTC. Translating it yields CASSQGLARETQYF. The chain is built from TRBV3-1 and TRBJ2-5; 8 nucleotides align to TRBD2. Germline values: CDR1 LGHDT, CDR2 YNNKEL (reference sequence). The CDR3 spans 14 residues. After removal of 1 base from V and 5 bases from J, the junction contained 3 bases not matched to a gene.

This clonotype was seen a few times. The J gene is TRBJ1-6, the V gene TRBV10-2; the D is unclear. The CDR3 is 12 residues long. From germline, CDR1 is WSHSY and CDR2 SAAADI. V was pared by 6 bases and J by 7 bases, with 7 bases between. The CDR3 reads CASRLQNSPLHF. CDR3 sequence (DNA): TGCGCCAGCAGACTACAAAATTCACCCCTCCACTTT.

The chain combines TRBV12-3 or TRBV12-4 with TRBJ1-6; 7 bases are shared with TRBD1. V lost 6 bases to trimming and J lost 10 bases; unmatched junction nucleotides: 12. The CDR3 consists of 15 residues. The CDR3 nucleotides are TGTGCCAGCAGCGAGACAGGGCCCAAGCGCTCACCCCTCCACTTT. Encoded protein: CASSETGPKRSPLHF.

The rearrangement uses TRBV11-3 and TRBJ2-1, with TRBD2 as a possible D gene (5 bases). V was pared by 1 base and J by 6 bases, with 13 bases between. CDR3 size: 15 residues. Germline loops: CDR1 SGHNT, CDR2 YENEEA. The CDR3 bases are TGTGCCAGCAGCTTAGTCAGCGGAGACCTCAATGAGCAGTTCTTC. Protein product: CASSLVSGDLNEQFF.

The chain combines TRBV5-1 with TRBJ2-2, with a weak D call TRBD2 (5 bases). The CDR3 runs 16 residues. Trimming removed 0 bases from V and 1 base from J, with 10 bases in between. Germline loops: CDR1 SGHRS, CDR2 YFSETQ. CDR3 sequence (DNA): TGCGCCAGCAGCTTGGAGGTTAGCGAGAACACCGGGGAGCTGTTTTTT. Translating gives CASSLEVSENTGELFF.

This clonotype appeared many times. CDR3 nucleotide sequence: TGTGCCAGCAGCTTAGACAGCAGCTATGGCTACACCTTC. It is translated as CASSLDSSYGYTF. The chain couples TRBV7-9 to TRBJ1-2; D call uncertain. Germline CDR1 is SEHNR and CDR2 is FQNEAQ (reference sequence). The CDR3 totals 13 residues. V shed 1 base and J shed 4 bases, with 7 bases lying between them.